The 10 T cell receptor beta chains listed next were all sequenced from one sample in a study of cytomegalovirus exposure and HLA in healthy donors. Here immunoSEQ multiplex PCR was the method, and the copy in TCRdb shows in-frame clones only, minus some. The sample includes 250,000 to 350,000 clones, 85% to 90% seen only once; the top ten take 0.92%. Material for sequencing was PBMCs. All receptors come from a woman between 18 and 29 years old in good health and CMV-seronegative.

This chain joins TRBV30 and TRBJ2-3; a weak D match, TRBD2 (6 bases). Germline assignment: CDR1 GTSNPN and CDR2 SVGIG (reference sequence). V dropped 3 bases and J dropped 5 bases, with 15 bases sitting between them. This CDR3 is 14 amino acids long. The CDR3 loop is CAWRVMTREDTQYF. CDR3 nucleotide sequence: TGTGCCTGGAGGGTCATGACTAGGGAAGATACGCAGTATTTT.

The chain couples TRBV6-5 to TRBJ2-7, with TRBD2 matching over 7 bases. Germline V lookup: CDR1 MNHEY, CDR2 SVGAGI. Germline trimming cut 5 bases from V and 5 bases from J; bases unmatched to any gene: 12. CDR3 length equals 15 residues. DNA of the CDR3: TGTGCCAGCAGTAGGGGCGGGAGAGCCCTCCACGAGCAGTACTTC. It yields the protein CASSRGGRALHEQYF.

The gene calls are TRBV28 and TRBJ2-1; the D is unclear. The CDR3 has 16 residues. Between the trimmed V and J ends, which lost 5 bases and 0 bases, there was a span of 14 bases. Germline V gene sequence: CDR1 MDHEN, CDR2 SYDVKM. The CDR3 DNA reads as TGTGCCAGCAGTCCAGATGGATGGAGCTCCTACAATGAGCAGTTCTTC. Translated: CASSPDGWSSYNEQFF.

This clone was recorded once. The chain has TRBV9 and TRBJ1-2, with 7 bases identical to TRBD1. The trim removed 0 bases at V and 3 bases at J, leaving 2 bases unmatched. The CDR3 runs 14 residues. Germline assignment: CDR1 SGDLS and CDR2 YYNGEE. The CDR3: CASSVADRDYGYTF. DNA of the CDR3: TGTGCCAGCAGCGTAGCCGACAGGGACTATGGCTACACCTTC.

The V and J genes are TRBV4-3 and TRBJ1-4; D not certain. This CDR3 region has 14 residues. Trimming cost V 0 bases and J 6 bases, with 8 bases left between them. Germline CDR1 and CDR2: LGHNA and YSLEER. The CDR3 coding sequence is TGCGCCAGCAGCCAAGATCGTGGAGATGAAAAACTGTTTTTT. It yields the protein CASSQDRGDEKLFF.

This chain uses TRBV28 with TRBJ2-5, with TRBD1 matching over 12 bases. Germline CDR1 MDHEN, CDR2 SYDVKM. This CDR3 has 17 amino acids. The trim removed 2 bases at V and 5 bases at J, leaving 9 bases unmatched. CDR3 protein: CASSLVPGQGAGETQYF. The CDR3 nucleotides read TGTGCCAGCAGTTTAGTGCCGGGACAGGGGGCCGGGGAGACCCAGTACTTC.

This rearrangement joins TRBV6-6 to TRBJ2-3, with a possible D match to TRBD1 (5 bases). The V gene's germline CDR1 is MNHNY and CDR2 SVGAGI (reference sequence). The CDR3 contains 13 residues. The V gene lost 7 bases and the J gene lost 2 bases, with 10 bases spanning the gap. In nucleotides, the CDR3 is TGTGCCAGCATGAGACAGTCCACAGATACGCAGTATTTT. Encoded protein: CASMRQSTDTQYF.

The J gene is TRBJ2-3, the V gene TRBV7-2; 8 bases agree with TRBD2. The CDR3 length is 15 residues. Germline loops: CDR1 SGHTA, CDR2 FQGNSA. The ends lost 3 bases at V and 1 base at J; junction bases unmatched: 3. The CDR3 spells CASSLGLGGTDTQYF. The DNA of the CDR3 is TGTGCCAGCAGCTTGGGACTAGGTGGCACAGATACGCAGTATTTT.

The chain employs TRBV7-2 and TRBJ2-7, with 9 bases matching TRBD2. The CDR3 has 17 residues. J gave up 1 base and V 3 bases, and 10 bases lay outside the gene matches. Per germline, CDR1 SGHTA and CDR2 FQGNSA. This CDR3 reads CASSFIRAGGPSYEQYF. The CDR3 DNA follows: TGTGCCAGCAGCTTTATTAGGGCGGGAGGGCCTTCCTACGAGCAGTACTTC.

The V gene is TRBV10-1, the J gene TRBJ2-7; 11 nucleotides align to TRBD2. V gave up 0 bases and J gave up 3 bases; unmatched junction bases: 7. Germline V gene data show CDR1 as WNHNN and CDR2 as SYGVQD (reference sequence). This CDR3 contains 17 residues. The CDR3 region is CASSESKPSGRNYEQYF. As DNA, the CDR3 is TGCGCCAGCAGTGAGTCGAAGCCTAGCGGGAGGAACTACGAGCAGTACTTC.